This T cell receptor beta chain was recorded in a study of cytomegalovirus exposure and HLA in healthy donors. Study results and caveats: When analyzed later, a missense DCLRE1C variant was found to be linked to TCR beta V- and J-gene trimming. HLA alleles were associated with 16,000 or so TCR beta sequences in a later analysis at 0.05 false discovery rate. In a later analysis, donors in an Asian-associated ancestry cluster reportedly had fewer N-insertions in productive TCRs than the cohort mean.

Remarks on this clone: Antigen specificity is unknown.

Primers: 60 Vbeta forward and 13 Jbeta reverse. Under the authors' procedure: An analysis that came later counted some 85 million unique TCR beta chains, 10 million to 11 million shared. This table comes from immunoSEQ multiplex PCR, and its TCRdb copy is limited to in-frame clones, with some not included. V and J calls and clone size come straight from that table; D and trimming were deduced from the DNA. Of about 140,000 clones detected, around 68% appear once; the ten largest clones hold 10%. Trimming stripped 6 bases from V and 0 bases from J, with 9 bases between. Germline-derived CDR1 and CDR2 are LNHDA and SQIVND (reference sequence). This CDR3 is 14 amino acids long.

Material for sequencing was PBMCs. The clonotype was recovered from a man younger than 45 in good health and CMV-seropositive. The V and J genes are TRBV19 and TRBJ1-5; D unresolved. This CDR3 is CASRSSYSNQPQHF. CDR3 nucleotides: TGTGCCAGTAGATCCAGTTATAGCAATCAGCCCCAGCATTTT.